These 6 T cell receptor beta chains were sequenced from one sample in a study of blood T cell repertoires in COVID-19. Clones were read by immunoSEQ multiplex PCR, and TCRdb kept only the in-frame ones, dropping some. The sample comprises more than 350,000 clones, about 88% of which are singletons, and approximately 1.5% rests with the top ten. The source material was PBMCs or T cells enriched from blood (not recorded which). Source of these receptors: a woman between 18 and 30 years old who had been exposed to COVID-19.

J is TRBJ1-2 and V is TRBV6-5; the match to TRBD1 covers 8 bases. V lost 3 bases and J lost 1; bases outside the gene matches: 4. Germline values: CDR1 MNHEY, CDR2 SVGAGI. This CDR3 spans 15 amino acids. This CDR3 reads CASSYGQGGNYGYTF. As DNA, the CDR3 is TGTGCCAGCAGTTATGGACAGGGCGGTAACTATGGCTACACCTTC.

The rearrangement joins TRBV28 to TRBJ1-4; TRBD1 matches 7 bases. Trimming at V came to 3 bases and at J to 3 bases, leaving 7 bases not matched to a gene. CDR1 and CDR2 from the germline V gene are MDHEN and SYDVKM. The CDR3 runs 16 residues. The CDR3 region is CASSFGDRVSNEKLFF. The CDR3 DNA follows: TGTGCCAGCAGTTTCGGAGACAGGGTCTCTAATGAAAAACTGTTTTTT.

Many counts were recorded for this clone. This chain connects TRBV28 to TRBJ1-1; 7 bases map to TRBD1. The CDR3 contains 16 residues. CDR1 is MDHEN and CDR2 is SYDVKM in the germline V gene. J was trimmed by 7 bases and V by 1 base; bases with no gene match: 12. The CDR3 reads CASSLFSGTDNHEAFF. The CDR3 nucleotides are TGTGCCAGCAGTTTATTTAGTGGGACAGACAATCATGAAGCTTTCTTT.

The chain recombines TRBV18 with TRBJ2-5; D perhaps matches TRBD2 (5 bases). Germline V gene data show CDR1 as KGHSH and CDR2 as LQKENI. V lost 2 bases and J 5 bases, leaving 12 bases between the germline ends. This CDR3 is 14 amino acids long. This CDR3 reads CASSPTGYRETQYF. In nucleotides, the CDR3 is TGTGCCAGCTCACCAACGGGGTACCGGGAGACCCAGTACTTC.

The V gene is TRBV6-5, the J gene TRBJ1-1, with D perhaps TRBD1 (5 bases). CDR1 and CDR2 (germline): MNHEY, SVGAGI. The CDR3 has 14 residues. V was clipped by 0 bases and J by 5 bases, with 10 bases between them. This CDR3 is CASSYSMGGTEAFF. The CDR3, as DNA: TGTGCCAGCAGTTACTCGATGGGGGGGACTGAAGCTTTCTTT.

V usage is TRBV11-2 and J usage is TRBJ2-2; 11 bases are shared with TRBD2. The germline CDR1 and CDR2 sequences are SGHAT and FQNNGV. The J segment lost 5 bases and the V segment lost 7 bases, leaving 12 bases of the junction unmatched. The CDR3 has 17 residues. CDR3 bases: TGTGCCAGCACCCCGAGGCTAGCGGGGGGCCCTACCGGGGAGCTGTTTTTT. It specifies CASTPRLAGGPTGELFF.